This T cell receptor beta chain stems from a study of vaccination effects on CD4 cells after COVID-19. Study summary: Median timing of post-vaccine samples was 72 days after the second dose.

Here immunoSEQ multiplex PCR was the method, and the copy in TCRdb shows in-frame clones only, minus some. The data hold more than 12,000 clones, with 75% observed a single time. Regarding this clone: What it recognizes is unknown.

Whole-study results and caveats: Early timepoints after infection were absent, and convalescent patients were few in the study.

In germline, CDR1 is LGHNT, CDR2 FRNRAP. The J segment lost 2 bases and the V segment lost 5 bases, leaving 14 bases of the junction unmatched. The CDR3 is made up of 17 amino acids. Using viral peptide pools, the ViraFEST assay grew out antigen-specific CD4+ T cells prior to sequencing. Culturing for around ten days preceded CD4+ T cell isolation. Each participant was given two doses of one vaccine (BNT162b2 or mRNA-1273). The study found no prior SARS-CoV-2 infection in the vaccine recipients, who tested negative for nucleocapsid antibodies. Cultures received IL-2 medium that replaced half the medium on days 3 and 7.

This clonotype was sampled from a human donor who received a COVID-19 vaccine. This sequence joins TRBV12-5 and TRBJ2-7; 8 bases match TRBD2. This sample comprised CD4+ T cells from PBMCs cultured with HCoV-NL63 spike peptides, obtained after COVID-19 vaccination. The CDR3 nucleotides read TGTGCTAGTGGTACTCTACAACCGGGACTAGTTCCCTACGAGCAGTACTTC. Amino acids: CASGTLQPGLVPYEQYF.